This is a list of T cell receptor beta chains from one sample in a study of T-cell memory formation after mild COVID-19. In TCRdb, the 5' RACE reads were re-called with MiXCR into one record per CDR3 protein. The sample holds roughly 350,000 distinct CDR3 sequences, around a fifth seen once. The material sequenced was PBMCs or a T cell subset sorted from them (not recorded which). These receptors were collected from an adult woman who had mild COVID-19 (a few samples of this study predate the infection). Cell type and time point are not known. Each CDR3 is given with its conserved first and last residue. D genes are given only for firm matches. Not every row has a clone size; where given, it reads once, few, many or a size class.

J	V	size	D	DNA	CDR3
TRBJ2-3	TRBV9	few	TRBD2	TGTGCCAGCAGCGTAGGACTAGCGGGATACACAGATACGCAGTATTTT	CASSVGLAGYTDTQYF
TRBJ1-2	TRBV3-1	few	TRBD1	TGTGCCAGCAGCCTCGGACAGGACACTACTACTGCCTATGGCTACACCTTC	CASSLGQDTTTAYGYTF
TRBJ2-7	TRBV7-8	few	TRBD1	TGTGCCAGCAGCGCCCGGGACAGGGGATCCAACGAGCAGTACTTC	CASSARDRGSNEQYF
TRBJ2-6	TRBV12-3/TRBV12-4	few	NA	TGTGCCAGTAGGACCGTCGACTCTGGGGCCAACGTCCTGACTTTC	CASRTVDSGANVLTF
TRBJ2-2	TRBV11-2	few	NA	TGTGCCAGCAGCTTAGATAGGTCCCCCAACACCGGGGAGCTGTTTTTT	CASSLDRSPNTGELFF
TRBJ2-2	TRBV9	once	NA	TGTGCCAGCAGCGTAGGACCCCAGGGCGGGGAGCTGTTTTTT	CASSVGPQGGELFF
TRBJ1-1	TRBV9	few	NA	TGTGCCAGCAGCGGGGGCAGGTTGTCCTCCACTGAAGCTTTCTTT	CASSGGRLSSTEAFF
TRBJ2-1	TRBV9	few	TRBD2	TGTGCCAGCAGCGTGCGTTCTAGCGGGGGCTCCTACAATGAGCAGTTCTTC	CASSVRSSGGSYNEQFF
TRBJ1-1	TRBV18	NA	TRBD1	TGTGCCAGCTCACCGACAGGGGATACCACTGAAGCTTTCTTT	CASSPTGDTTEAFF
TRBJ1-1	TRBV4-3	NA	TRBD1	TGCGCCAGCAGCCTCGAGACAGGGTTCCCTGAAGCTTTCTTT	CASSLETGFPEAFF
TRBJ2-3	TRBV5-5	NA	TRBD1	TGTGCCAGCAGCTACGGACAGGGGACGGATACGCAGTATTTT	CASSYGQGTDTQYF
TRBJ2-7	TRBV20-1	few	TRBD2	TGCAGTGCCTGGACTAGCGGGCTCTACGAGCAGTACTTC	CSAWTSGLYEQYF
TRBJ2-6	TRBV24-1	NA	NA	TGTGCCACCAGTGGACGATCTGGGGCCAACGTCCTGACTTTC	CATSGRSGANVLTF
TRBJ2-1	TRBV12-3/TRBV12-4	many	TRBD1	TGTGCCAGCAGTATGGGACAGTTCCCCGCATCATATGAGCAGTTCTTC	CASSMGQFPASYEQFF
TRBJ1-4	TRBV4-3	few	NA	TGCGCCAGCAGCCTCAAAATAGCCACGGGGGAAAAACTGTTTTTT	CASSLKIATGEKLFF
TRBJ2-3	TRBV9	NA	NA	TGTGCCAGCAGCGTCGGCCCAGATACGCAGTATTTT	CASSVGPDTQYF
TRBJ2-7	TRBV11-2	NA	TRBD2	TGTGCCAGCAGCTTAGTAACTAGCGGGACAGTCTACGAGCAGTACTTC	CASSLVTSGTVYEQYF
TRBJ2-7	TRBV20-1	few	NA	TGCAGTGCTAGATCGCCTACGGGCTACGAGCAGTACTTC	CSARSPTGYEQYF
TRBJ2-4	TRBV6-2/TRBV6-3	few	NA	TGTGCCAGCAGTCCCCTCGGGGCCAAAAACATTCAGTACTTC	CASSPLGAKNIQYF
TRBJ1-2	TRBV30	NA	NA	TGTGCCTGGAGCCTAACGTCGAACTATGGCTACACCTTC	CAWSLTSNYGYTF
TRBJ2-2	TRBV3-1	NA	NA	TGTGCCAGCAGCCAACTCGAATGGGGATCGAACACCGGGGAGCTGTTTTTT	CASSQLEWGSNTGELFF
TRBJ1-6	TRBV12-3/TRBV12-4	NA	NA	TGTGCCAGCAGTTTTACGGGACCCCTCCACTTT	CASSFTGPLHF
TRBJ1-1	TRBV7-8	NA	NA	TGTGCCAGCAGCTTAGATCCTTTGGGGGCGCGGGGGGAAGCTTTCTTT	CASSLDPLGARGEAFF
TRBJ2-7	TRBV9	few	NA	TGTGCCAGCAGCCTCGGCTCTGGCGGCGAGGGGCAGTACTTC	CASSLGSGGEGQYF
TRBJ1-1	TRBV5-1	few	NA	TGCGCCAGCAGCTTATCTTACGGGGACACTGAAGCTTTCTTT	CASSLSYGDTEAFF
TRBJ2-1	TRBV20-1	NA	NA	TGCAGTGCTAGAGGGAGCGCTGAGGCTAACAATGAGCAGTTCTTC	CSARGSAEANNEQFF
TRBJ2-1	TRBV5-1	NA	NA	TGCGCCAGCAGCCACCACCAGGGATCCTACAATGAGCAGTTCTTC	CASSHHQGSYNEQFF
TRBJ2-7	TRBV3-1	few	TRBD2	TGTGCCAGCAGCCAAGATGGGACTAGAAGGGAGCAGTACTTC	CASSQDGTRREQYF
TRBJ2-2	TRBV7-2	NA	TRBD2	TGTGCCAGCAGCTTAGCCGGGAGGGACACCGGGGAGCTGTTTTTT	CASSLAGRDTGELFF
TRBJ2-3	TRBV15	many	NA	TGTGCCACCAGCATCAAGGTTATAACAGATACGCAGTATTTT	CATSIKVITDTQYF
TRBJ2-2	TRBV29-1	few	NA	TGCAGCGTTGTCGGGCAGGGGAACACCGGGGAGCTGTTTTTT	CSVVGQGNTGELFF
TRBJ2-1	TRBV27	NA	NA	TGTGCCAGCTCGGAGGGGGAGGGGAATGAGCAGTTCTTC	CASSEGEGNEQFF
TRBJ2-3	TRBV6-1	NA	NA	TGTGCCAGCAGCGAAGGTGTCAGGGGAACAGATACGCAGTATTTT	CASSEGVRGTDTQYF
TRBJ2-3	TRBV7-9	NA	NA	TGTGCCAGCAGCTCCGCGGTTTCGGCGGCAGATACGCAGTATTTT	CASSSAVSAADTQYF
TRBJ2-1	TRBV7-8	NA	TRBD2	TGTGCCAGCAGCTTTGCGGGAGCTTACAATGAGCAGTTCTTC	CASSFAGAYNEQFF
TRBJ2-1	TRBV7-2	few	TRBD2	TGTGCCAGCAGCTGGATATGGACTAGTAAATACAATGAGCAGTTCTTC	CASSWIWTSKYNEQFF
TRBJ2-7	TRBV24-1	NA	NA	TGTGCCACCAGTGCCCAGGGGTTCGACGAGCAGTACTTC	CATSAQGFDEQYF
TRBJ2-3	TRBV5-6	NA	NA	TGTGCCAGCAGCTCGCTCTTTAGTTGGTACACAGATACGCAGTATTTT	CASSSLFSWYTDTQYF
TRBJ2-7	TRBV6-2/TRBV6-3	NA	NA	TGTGCCAGCAAAGAAGGACGTCGCGAGCAGTACTTC	CASKEGRREQYF
TRBJ2-2	TRBV7-9	few	NA	TGTGCCAGCAGCGACTCCTCCACCGGGGAGCTGTTTTTT	CASSDSSTGELFF
TRBJ1-2	TRBV5-4	NA	NA	TGTGCCAGCAGCTTGCAGGCAGCGGTAGCTAACTATGGCTACACCTTC	CASSLQAAVANYGYTF
TRBJ2-5	TRBV2	NA	TRBD1	TGTGCCAGCAGACCCGACAGGGCGGAGACCCAGTACTTC	CASRPDRAETQYF